The next 11 T cell receptor beta chains were all read from a single sample in a study of T cell responses to AZD1222 COVID-19 vaccine (dated by TCRdb to the early 2020s). The time point label corresponds to: about 28 days (+/-7) after the second vaccine dose. The treatment or condition tag for this specimen amounts to: meningococcal conjugate vaccine given as trial control. Receptor libraries were prepared by the immunoSEQ multiplex PCR assay. As stored in TCRdb, this immuneACCESS dataset retains in-frame rearrangements with V and J assigned. A fraction of the clones does not appear; measured against another copy, unresolved V genes explain less than half of the discrepancy, and the remainder lacks a known reason. The sample table holds approximately 150,000 clones, of which roughly nine tenths were seen once. Of the sample, 7% to 9% falls within the top ten clones. The starting material was peripheral blood, obtained 28 days after the second dose of the MenACWY control vaccine. The receptors derive from an adult who received the MenACWY meningococcal vaccine as a control.

The genes are TRBV10-3 and TRBJ1-1; D may be TRBD1 (5 bases). The V end was cut by 2 bases, the J end by 4 bases, with 11 bases between. The CDR3 is 14 amino acids. The germline CDR1 and CDR2 sequences are ENHRY and SYGVKD. CDR3 residues: CAISESQGRTEAFF. The CDR3, as DNA: TGTGCCATCAGTGAGAGCCAGGGTCGCACTGAAGCTTTCTTT.

The gene calls are TRBV2 and TRBJ2-7; 7 positions agree with TRBD1. V was pared by 10 bases and J by 7 bases, with 16 bases of the junction left unmatched. Germline CDR1 reads SNHLY; CDR2 reads FYNNEI. The CDR3 sequence is 14 residues long. CDR3 in amino acids: CATSEQGRDSEQYF. The CDR3 DNA is TGTGCCACCTCAGAACAGGGGCGCGATTCAGAGCAGTACTTC.

V usage is TRBV9 and J usage is TRBJ2-3; TRBD1 might be the D (7 bases). This CDR3 is built from 14 residues. Germline CDR1 SGDLS, CDR2 YYNGEE. V lost 2 bases, J lost 4 bases, and 11 bases lay in between. The CDR3 nucleotides are TGTGCCAGCAGCGTTTCCAGGGGGGCAGATACGCAGTATTTT. Protein product: CASSVSRGADTQYF.

In nucleotides, the CDR3 is TGTGCCAGCAGCCATGGCTATTCCGACAGACTCCAAGAGACCCAGTACTTC. Translation gives CASSHGYSDRLQETQYF. The chain combines TRBV3-1 (or the pseudogene TRBV3-2) with TRBJ2-5, with D possibly being TRBD1 (5 bases). The CDR3 is 17 residues long. Trimming cost V 3 bases and J 1 base, with 18 bases left between them. The germline V gene encodes CDR1 LGHDT and CDR2 YNNKEL (reference sequence).

This sequence joins TRBV5-1 and TRBJ2-3, with unresolved D. Germline CDR1 and CDR2: SGHRS and YFSETQ. The CDR3 loop spans 13 amino acids. The V gene lost 5 bases and the J gene lost 4 bases, with 11 bases spanning the gap. CDR3 loop: CASRRATPDTQYF. The CDR3 DNA reads as TGCGCCAGCAGAAGGGCTACGCCAGATACGCAGTATTTT.

This clone was seen only once. The chain carries TRBV18 and TRBJ2-7, with D perhaps TRBD2 (5 bases). Germline V gene lookup returns CDR1 KGHSH and CDR2 LQKENI. Between the trimmed V and J ends, which lost 2 bases and 3 bases, there was a span of 11 bases. This CDR3 is built from 14 residues. The CDR3: CASSPTRGFYEQYF. CDR3 nucleotides: TGTGCCAGCTCACCAACGCGCGGGTTCTACGAGCAGTACTTC.

V and J are TRBV11-2 and TRBJ2-3; 7 bases are a match to TRBD2. Unmatched junction bases numbered 6, after V lost 2 bases and J lost 4 bases. Germline assignment: CDR1 SGHAT and CDR2 FQNNGV. This CDR3 has 15 residues. DNA for the CDR3: TGTGCCAGCAGCTTACTAAGCGGGAACCCAGATACGCAGTATTTT. This codes for CASSLLSGNPDTQYF.

The rearrangement links TRBV28 to TRBJ1-3; D is undetermined. The V and J ends lost 7 bases and 1 base respectively, with 11 bases between them. The CDR3 has 14 residues. Per the germline V gene, CDR1 is MDHEN and CDR2 is SYDVKM. The CDR3 DNA sequence: TGTGCCAGCAAAGAATGGTCATCTGGAAACACCATATATTTT. Its protein is CASKEWSSGNTIYF.

The V and J genes are TRBV5-8 and TRBJ1-5; D remains unclear. Per the germline V gene, CDR1 is SGHTS and CDR2 is YDEGEE. The CDR3 sequence is 12 residues long. V was pared by 2 bases and J by 7 bases, with 7 bases between. CDR3 sequence reads: CASSFAQQPQHF. The CDR3 bases are TGTGCCAGCAGCTTTGCCCAACAGCCCCAGCATTTT.

This clone was seen only once. The rearrangement joins TRBV10-2 to TRBJ2-2, with 11 bases fitting TRBD2. The CDR3 is 14 residues long. Trimming removed 6 bases from V and 5 bases from J; junction bases left unmatched: 2. Germline assignment: CDR1 WSHSY and CDR2 SAAADI. The CDR3 sequence is CASRRTSGTGELFF. CDR3 coding DNA: TGCGCCAGCAGGAGGACTAGCGGGACCGGGGAGCTGTTTTTT.

The chain links TRBV27 to TRBJ1-1; D ambiguous. CDR3 length: 15 residues. V was pared by 0 bases and J by 6 bases, with 14 bases between. The germline CDR1 and CDR2 sequences are MNHEY and SMNVEV (reference sequence). DNA for the CDR3: TGTGCCAGCAGTTTATCGGCGGGGAGGCGCCCTGAAGCTTTCTTT. Protein product: CASSLSAGRRPEAFF.